In its sample, the clone carrying this TCR beta chain was seen a few times. The antigen remains unidentified. The source of the sample is a study of identical twins. Study conclusions and caveats: There was an excess of low generation probability in the out-of-frame alpha sequences that twins shared. The same donors were not followed; conclusions instead depended on cross-sectional statistical analysis. Out-of-frame TCR alpha sharing in monozygotic twins exceeded recombination model predictions.

Trimming stripped 0 bases from V and 5 bases from J, with 15 bases between. The CDR3 loop spans 16 amino acids. Germline-derived CDR1 and CDR2 are KGHSH and LQKENI. Template switching created a universal primer site, and the cDNA included unique molecular identifiers. TCRdb used MiXCR to reprocess the 5' RACE reads, holding one entry per CDR3 protein. This sample has about 430,000 distinct CDR3 sequences, with 18% found just once. The receptor was isolated from a man aged 45-60 years in good health. Sequenced sample: naive T cells sorted from blood. The chain uses TRBV18 and TRBJ2-3, with TRBD1 as a possible D gene (5 bases). The CDR3 loop is CASSPPMGRVKDTQYF. DNA of the CDR3: TGTGCCAGCTCACCACCGATGGGCAGGGTGAAAGATACGCAGTATTTT.